The clone carrying this TCR beta chain was detected ten times or more. The antigen is not known. Coverage ceases 3 residues before the CDR3 finishes, and the germline J gene fills in the end. The same CDR3 arises from other DNA sequences in this sample as well. CVID and control samples used equivalent genomic DNA input. Using immunoSEQ multiplex PCR, the repertoire was profiled, and TCRdb retains in-frame clones only, with some absent. This repertoire holds approximately 40,000 clones, and none appear only once. This specimen belongs to a study of T cell clonality in common variable immunodeficiency. Study findings and constraints: Fewer deletions and N-nucleotide insertions were reportedly seen in common variable immunodeficiency TCR beta sequences.

This CDR3 is 15 amino acids long. The germline V gene encodes CDR1 SGDLS and CDR2 YYNGEE. V shed 0 bases, J shed 0 bases, and the junction held 0 bases outside the gene matches. Sequenced material: peripheral blood mononuclear cells. This receptor was taken from a person aged 18-69 years in good health. The chain carries TRBV9 and TRBJ2-7, with 10 positions matching TRBD2. The covered CDR3 bases are TGTGCCAGCAGCGTAGTAGCGGGGGGCTCCTACGAG. This codes for CASSVVAGGSYE. In full, the CDR3 reads CASSVVAGGSYEQYF. Using reference TRBV9 and TRBJ2-7 for the parts outside the CDR3, the full variable domain is DSGVTQTPKHLITATGQRVTLRCSPRSGDLSVYWYQQSLDQGLQFLIQYYNGEERAKGNILERFSAQQFPDLHSELNLSSLELGDSALYFCASSVVAGGSYEQYFGPGTRLTVT.